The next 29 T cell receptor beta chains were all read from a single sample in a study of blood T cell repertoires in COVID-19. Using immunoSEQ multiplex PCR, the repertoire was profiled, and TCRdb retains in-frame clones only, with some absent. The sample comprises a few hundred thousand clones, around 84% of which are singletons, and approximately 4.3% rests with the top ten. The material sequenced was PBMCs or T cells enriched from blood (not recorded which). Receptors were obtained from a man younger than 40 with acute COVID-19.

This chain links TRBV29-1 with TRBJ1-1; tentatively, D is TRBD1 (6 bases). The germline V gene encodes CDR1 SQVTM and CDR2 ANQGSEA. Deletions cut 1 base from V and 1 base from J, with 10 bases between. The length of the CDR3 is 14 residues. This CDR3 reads CSVEGAGANTEAFF. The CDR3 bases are TGCAGCGTTGAAGGCGCGGGGGCGAACACTGAAGCTTTCTTT.

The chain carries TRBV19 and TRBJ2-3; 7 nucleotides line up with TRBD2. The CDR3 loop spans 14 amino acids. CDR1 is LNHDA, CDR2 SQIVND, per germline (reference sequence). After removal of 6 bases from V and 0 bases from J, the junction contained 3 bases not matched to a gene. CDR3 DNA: TGTGCCAGTAGATGGGGGGGAAGCACAGATACGCAGTATTTT. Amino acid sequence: CASRWGGSTDTQYF. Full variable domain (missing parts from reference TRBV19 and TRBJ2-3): DGGITQSPKYLFRKEGQNVTLSCEQNLNHDAMYWYRQDPGQGLRLIYYSQIVNDFQKGDIAEGYSVSREKKESFPLTVTSAQKNPTAFYLCASRWGGSTDTQYFGPGTRLTVL.

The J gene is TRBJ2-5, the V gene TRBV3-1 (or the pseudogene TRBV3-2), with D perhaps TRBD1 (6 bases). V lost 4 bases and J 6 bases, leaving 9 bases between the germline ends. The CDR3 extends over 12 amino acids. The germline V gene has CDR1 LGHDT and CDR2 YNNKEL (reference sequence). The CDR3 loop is CASSPQGKTQYF. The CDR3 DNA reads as TGTGCCAGCAGCCCCCAGGGGAAGACCCAGTACTTC.

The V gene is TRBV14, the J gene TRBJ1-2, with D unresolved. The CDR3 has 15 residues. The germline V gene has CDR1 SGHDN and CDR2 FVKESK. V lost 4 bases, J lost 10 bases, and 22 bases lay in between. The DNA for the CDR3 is TGTGCCAGCAGCCTACCTTCGTCCGCAGAGAGGCACTACACCTTC. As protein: CASSLPSSAERHYTF.

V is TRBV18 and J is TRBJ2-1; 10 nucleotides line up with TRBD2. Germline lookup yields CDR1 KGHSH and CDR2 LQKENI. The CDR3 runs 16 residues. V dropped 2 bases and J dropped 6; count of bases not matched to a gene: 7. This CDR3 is CASSPAGLAGVNEQFF. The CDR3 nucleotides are TGTGCCAGCTCACCAGCGGGCCTAGCGGGAGTCAATGAGCAGTTCTTC.

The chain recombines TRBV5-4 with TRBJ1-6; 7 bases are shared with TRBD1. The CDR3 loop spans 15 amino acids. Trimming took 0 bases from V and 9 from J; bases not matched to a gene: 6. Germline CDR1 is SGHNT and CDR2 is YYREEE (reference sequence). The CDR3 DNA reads TGTGCCAGCAGCTTGGAGAACAGGGGCGGTTCACCCCTCCACTTT. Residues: CASSLENRGGSPLHF.

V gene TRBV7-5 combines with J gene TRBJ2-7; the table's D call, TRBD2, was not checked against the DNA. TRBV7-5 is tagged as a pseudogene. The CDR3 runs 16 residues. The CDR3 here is CARSVLNSGGSYEQYV. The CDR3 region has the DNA TGTGCCAGAAGCGTTCTTAACAGCGGGGGATCTTACGAGCAGTACGTC.

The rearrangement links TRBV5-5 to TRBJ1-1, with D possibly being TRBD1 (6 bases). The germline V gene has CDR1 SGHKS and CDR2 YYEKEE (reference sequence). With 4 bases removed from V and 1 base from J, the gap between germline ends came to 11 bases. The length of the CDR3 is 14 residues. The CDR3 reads CASSGRTANTEAFF. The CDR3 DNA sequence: TGTGCCAGCAGCGGACGGACAGCGAACACTGAAGCTTTCTTT.

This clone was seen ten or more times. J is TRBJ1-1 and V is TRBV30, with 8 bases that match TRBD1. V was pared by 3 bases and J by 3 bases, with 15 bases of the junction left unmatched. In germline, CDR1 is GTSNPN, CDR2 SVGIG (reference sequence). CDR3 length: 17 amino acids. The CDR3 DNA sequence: TGTGCCTGGAGGCCGGAACCCACAGGGGGTTATGACACTGAAGCTTTCTTT. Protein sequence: CAWRPEPTGGYDTEAFF.

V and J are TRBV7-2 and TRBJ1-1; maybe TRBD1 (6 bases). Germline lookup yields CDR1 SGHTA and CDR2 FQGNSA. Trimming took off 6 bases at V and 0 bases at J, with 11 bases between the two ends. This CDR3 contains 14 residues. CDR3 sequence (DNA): TGTGCCAGCAGACGGACAGAATTGAACACTGAAGCTTTCTTT. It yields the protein CASRRTELNTEAFF.

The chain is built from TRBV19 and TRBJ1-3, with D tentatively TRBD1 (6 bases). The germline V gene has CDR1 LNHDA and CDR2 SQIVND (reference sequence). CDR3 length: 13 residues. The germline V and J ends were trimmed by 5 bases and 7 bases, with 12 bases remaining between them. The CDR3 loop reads CASSRTGTNTIYF. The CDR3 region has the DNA TGTGCCAGTAGTCGCACAGGGACGAACACCATATATTTT.

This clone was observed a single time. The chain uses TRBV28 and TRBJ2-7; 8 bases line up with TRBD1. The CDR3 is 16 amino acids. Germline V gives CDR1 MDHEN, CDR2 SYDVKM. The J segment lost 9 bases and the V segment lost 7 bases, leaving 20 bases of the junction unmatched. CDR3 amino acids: CASTNIPGTGVRGQYV. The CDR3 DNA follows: TGTGCCAGCACAAATATACCCGGGACAGGCGTAAGGGGGCAGTACGTC.

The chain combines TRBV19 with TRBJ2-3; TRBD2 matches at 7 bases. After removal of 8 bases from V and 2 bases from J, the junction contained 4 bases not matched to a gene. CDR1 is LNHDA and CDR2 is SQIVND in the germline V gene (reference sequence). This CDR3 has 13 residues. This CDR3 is CASGGDSTDTQYF. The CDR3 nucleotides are TGTGCCAGTGGGGGGGACTCCACAGATACGCAGTATTTT.

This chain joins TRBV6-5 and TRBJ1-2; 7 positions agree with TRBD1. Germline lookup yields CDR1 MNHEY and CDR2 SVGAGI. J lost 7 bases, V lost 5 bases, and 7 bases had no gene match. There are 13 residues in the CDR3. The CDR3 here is CASSQRQGGGYTF. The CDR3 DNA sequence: TGTGCCAGCAGTCAGAGACAGGGTGGTGGCTACACCTTC.

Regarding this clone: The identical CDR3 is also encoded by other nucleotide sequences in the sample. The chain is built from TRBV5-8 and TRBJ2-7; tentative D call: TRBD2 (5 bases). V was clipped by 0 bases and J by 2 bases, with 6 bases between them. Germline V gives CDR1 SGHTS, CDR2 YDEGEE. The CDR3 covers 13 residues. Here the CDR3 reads CASSLAGTYEQYV. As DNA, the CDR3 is TGTGCCAGCAGCTTGGCGGGAACCTACGAGCAGTACGTC.

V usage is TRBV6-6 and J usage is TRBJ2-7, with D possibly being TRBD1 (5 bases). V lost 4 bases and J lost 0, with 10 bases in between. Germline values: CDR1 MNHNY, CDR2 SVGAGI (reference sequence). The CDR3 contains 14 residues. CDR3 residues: CASSFRVDSYEQYV. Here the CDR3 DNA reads TGTGCCAGCAGTTTCAGGGTAGACTCCTACGAGCAGTACGTC.

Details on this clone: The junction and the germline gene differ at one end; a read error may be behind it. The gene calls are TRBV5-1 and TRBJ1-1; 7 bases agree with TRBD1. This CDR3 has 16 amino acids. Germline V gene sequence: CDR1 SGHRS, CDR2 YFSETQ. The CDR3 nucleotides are TGTGCCAGCAGCCTGAATTCGGGACAGTTGAACACTGAAGCTTTCTTT. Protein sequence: CASSLNSGQLNTEAFF.

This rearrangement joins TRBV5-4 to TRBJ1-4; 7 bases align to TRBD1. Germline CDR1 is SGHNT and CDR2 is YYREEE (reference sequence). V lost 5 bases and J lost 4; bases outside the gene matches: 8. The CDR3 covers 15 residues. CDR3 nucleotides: TGTGCCAGCAGACCCGGGACAGCCAATAATGAAAAACTGTTTTTT. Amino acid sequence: CASRPGTANNEKLFF.

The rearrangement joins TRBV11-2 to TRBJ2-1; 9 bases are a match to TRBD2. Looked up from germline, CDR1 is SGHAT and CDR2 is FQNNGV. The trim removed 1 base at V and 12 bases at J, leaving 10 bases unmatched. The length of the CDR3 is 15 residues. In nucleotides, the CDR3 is TGTGCCAGCAGCTTAGTTAGTGAGCGGGAGGTCGGGCAGTTCTTC. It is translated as CASSLVSEREVGQFF.

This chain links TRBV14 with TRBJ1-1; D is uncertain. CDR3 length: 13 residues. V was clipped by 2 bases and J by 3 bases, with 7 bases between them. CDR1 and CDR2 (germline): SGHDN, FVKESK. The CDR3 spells CASSQQKYTEAFF. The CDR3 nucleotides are TGTGCCAGCAGCCAACAGAAATACACTGAAGCTTTCTTT. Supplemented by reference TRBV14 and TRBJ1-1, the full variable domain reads EAGVTQFPSHSVIEKGQTVTLRCDPISGHDNLYWYRRVMGKEIKFLLHFVKESKQDESGMPNNRFLAERTGGTYSTLKVQPAELEDSGVYFCASSQQKYTEAFFGQGTRLTVV.

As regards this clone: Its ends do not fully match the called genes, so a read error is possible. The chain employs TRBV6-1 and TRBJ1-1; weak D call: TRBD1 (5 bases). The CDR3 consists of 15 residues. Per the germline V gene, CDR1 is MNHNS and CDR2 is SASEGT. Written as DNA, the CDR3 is TGTGCCAGCAGGGAAGCGACCACCGGGGGAACTGAAGCTTTCTTT. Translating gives CASREATTGGTEAFF.

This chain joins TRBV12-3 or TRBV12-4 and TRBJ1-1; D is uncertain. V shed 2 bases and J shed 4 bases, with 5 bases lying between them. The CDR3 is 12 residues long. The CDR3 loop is CASSLRGTEAFF. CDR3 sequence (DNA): TGTGCCAGCAGTTTACGGGGCACTGAAGCTTTCTTT.

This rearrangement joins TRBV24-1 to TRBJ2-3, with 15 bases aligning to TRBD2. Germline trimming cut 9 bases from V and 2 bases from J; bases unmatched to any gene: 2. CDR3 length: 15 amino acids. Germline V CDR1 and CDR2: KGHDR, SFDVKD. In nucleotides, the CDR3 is TGTGCCACCGGGACTAGCGGGGGGACCACAGATACGCAGTATTTT. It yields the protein CATGTSGGTTDTQYF.

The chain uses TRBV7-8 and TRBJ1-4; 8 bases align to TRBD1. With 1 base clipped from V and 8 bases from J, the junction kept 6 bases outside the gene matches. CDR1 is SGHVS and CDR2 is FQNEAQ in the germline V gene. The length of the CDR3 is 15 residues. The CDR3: CASSLVGTGAEKLFF. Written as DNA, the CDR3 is TGTGCCAGCAGCTTAGTTGGGACAGGAGCGGAAAAACTGTTTTTT.

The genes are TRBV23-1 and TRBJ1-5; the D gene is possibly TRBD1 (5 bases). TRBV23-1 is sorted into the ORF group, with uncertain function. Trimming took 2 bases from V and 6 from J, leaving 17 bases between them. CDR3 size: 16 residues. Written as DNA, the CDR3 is TGCGCCAGCAGTCAAACCCATACCGGGACTACTCAGCCCCAGCATTTT. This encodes CASSQTHTGTTQPQHF.

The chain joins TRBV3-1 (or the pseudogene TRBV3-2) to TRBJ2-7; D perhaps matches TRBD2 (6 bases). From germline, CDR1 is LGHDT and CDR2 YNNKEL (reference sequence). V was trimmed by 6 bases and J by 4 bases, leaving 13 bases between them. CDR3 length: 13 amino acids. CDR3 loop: CASRRREPYEQYV. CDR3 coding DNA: TGTGCCAGCAGACGCCGGGAGCCTTACGAGCAGTACGTC.

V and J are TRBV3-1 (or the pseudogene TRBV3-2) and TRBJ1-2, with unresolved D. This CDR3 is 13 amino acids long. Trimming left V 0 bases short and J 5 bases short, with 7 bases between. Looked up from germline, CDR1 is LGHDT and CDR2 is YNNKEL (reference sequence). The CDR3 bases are TGTGCCAGCAGCCAAGATAAGCTATATGGCTACACCTTC. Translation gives CASSQDKLYGYTF.

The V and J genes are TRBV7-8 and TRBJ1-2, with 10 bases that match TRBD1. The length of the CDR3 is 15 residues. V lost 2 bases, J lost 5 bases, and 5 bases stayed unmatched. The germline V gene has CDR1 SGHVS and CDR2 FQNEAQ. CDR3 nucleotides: TGTGCCAGCAGCTTAACGGGACAGGGGTCTTATGGCTACACCTTC. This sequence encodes CASSLTGQGSYGYTF.

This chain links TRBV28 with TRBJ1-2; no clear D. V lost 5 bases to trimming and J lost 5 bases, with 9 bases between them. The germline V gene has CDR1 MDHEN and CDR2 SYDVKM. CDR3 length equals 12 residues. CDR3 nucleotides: TGTGCCAGCAGTCTTCGGGTTTATGGCTACACCTTC. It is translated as CASSLRVYGYTF.